One sample yielded the 4 T cell receptor beta chains listed below, sequenced in a study of cytomegalovirus exposure and HLA in healthy donors. Primers: 60 Vbeta forward and 13 Jbeta reverse. Only in-frame clones appear in the TCRdb table, and some are missing; sequencing was by immunoSEQ multiplex PCR. The profile shows 150,000 to 200,000 clones, 77% of them singletons. Sequencing used PBMCs. The receptor set was obtained from a young woman in good health and CMV-seropositive.

A word on this clone: One end of the junction fails to match germline, which may point to a read error. The rearrangement joins TRBV9 to TRBJ2-3, with D possibly being TRBD1 (7 bases). This CDR3 comprises 10 residues. Germline CDR1 and CDR2: SGDLS and YYNGEE. The CDR3 protein is CASSSRQGGF. The CDR3 DNA reads as TGTGCCAGCAGCTCTCGGCAGGGGGGTTTT.

The chain couples TRBV6-1 to TRBJ2-7; 7 bases align to TRBD1. With V trimmed by 10 bases and J by 4 bases, 10 bases remained unmatched. The CDR3 is made up of 13 amino acids. The V gene's germline CDR1 is MNHNS and CDR2 SASEGT. CDR3 DNA: TGTGCCACCGACCGCGACAGGGTATACGAGCAGTACTTC. It encodes CATDRDRVYEQYF.

V is TRBV6-6 and J is TRBJ2-7; D remains ambiguous. Germline V gene data show CDR1 as MNHNY and CDR2 as SVGAGI (reference sequence). V lost 3 bases, J lost 0 bases, and 12 bases lay in between. CDR3 length: 15 residues. CDR3 nucleotide sequence: TGTGCCAGCAGTTATGCTCCTCAGGCCTCCTACGAGCAGTACTTC. This translates into CASSYAPQASYEQYF.

V and J are TRBV7-2 and TRBJ1-3; D is undetermined. Trimming took 3 bases from V and 2 from J, leaving 11 bases between them. Germline-derived CDR1 and CDR2 are SGHTA and FQGNSA. This CDR3 has 15 amino acids. The CDR3 DNA reads as TGTGCCAGCAGCTTCTCGACGGGAACTGGAAACACCATATATTTT. It specifies CASSFSTGTGNTIYF. Full variable domain (remainder filled in from reference TRBV7-2 and TRBJ1-3): GAGVSQSPSNKVTEKGKDVELRCDPISGHTALYWYRQSLGQGLEFLIYFQGNSAPDKSGLPSDRFSAERTGGSVSTLTIQRTQQEDSAVYLCASSFSTGTGNTIYFGEGSWLTVV.